This T cell receptor (beta chain) was identified in a study of beta chain features in type 1 diabetes. Expressed TCRB transcripts were sequenced, since all the RNA that had been isolated was reverse transcribed. Some clones are missing from TCRdb's copy, which holds only in-frame ones; the method was immunoSEQ multiplex PCR. The sample shows hundreds of thousands of clones, 30% of them seen only once. This clone was detected once. This receptor was taken from a man between 18 and 29 years old in good health. The sequenced material came from naive CD4+ T cells from blood.

CDR3 in amino acids: CAWIVRQGIWNTEAFF. The CDR3 nucleotides are TGTGCCTGGATCGTCCGGCAGGGGATATGGAACACTGAAGCTTTCTTT. The chain joins TRBV30 to TRBJ1-1; tentative D call: TRBD1 (6 bases). V was cut by 4 bases and J by 1 base, with 19 bases left in between. Germline CDR1 GTSNPN, CDR2 SVGIG (reference sequence). This CDR3 region has 16 residues.